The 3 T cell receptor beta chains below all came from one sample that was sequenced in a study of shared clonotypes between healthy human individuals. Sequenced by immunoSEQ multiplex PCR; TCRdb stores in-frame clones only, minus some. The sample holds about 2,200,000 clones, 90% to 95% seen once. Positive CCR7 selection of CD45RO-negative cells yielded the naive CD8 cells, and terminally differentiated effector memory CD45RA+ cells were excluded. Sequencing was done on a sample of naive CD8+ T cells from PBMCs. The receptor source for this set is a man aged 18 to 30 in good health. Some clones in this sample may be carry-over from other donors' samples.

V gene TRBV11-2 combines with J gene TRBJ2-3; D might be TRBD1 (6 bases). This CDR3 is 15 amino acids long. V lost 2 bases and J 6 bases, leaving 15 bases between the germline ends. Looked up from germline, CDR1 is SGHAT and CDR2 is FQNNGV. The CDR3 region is CASSLTSGAYDTQYF. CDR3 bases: TGTGCCAGCAGCTTAACGTCAGGGGCCTACGATACGCAGTATTTT.

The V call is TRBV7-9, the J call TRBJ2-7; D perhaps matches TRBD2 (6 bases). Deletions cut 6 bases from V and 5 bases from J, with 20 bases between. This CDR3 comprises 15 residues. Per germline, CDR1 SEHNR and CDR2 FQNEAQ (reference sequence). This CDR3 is CASSPPAGRAHEQYF. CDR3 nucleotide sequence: TGTGCCAGCAGTCCACCAGCGGGTAGGGCCCACGAGCAGTACTTC.

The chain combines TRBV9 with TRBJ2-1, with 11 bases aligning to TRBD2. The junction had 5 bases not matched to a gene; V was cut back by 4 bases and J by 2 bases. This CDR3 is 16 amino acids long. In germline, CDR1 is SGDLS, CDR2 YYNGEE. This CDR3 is CASSLRLAGTYNEQFF. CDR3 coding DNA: TGTGCCAGCAGCCTGAGACTAGCGGGGACCTACAATGAGCAGTTCTTC.